This T cell receptor beta chain was documented in a study of T-cell reconstitution after alpha-beta-depleted transplantation in children. The V gene lost 2 bases and the J gene lost 5 bases, with 13 bases spanning the gap. The germline V gene has CDR1 MNHEY and CDR2 SMNVEV (reference sequence). CDR3 length: 14 residues. It was with unique molecular identifiers that the TCRbeta library was prepared. TCRdb called the PCR reads again in MiXCR, with one record for every CDR3 protein. The sample records more than 400,000 distinct CDR3 sequences, over 40% being singletons. The sequencing here drew on PBMCs, taken before TCRalphabeta/CD19-depleted stem cell transplant. The chain employs TRBV27 and TRBJ2-7; perhaps TRBD1 as D (6 bases). The TCR was taken from a girl aged 2-10 years with aplastic anemia, due to receive a stem cell transplant. CDR3 nucleotide sequence: TGTGCCAGCAGTTTACACAGGGTGACTAACGAGCAGTACTTC. Its translation is CASSLHRVTNEQYF.